These 6 T cell receptor beta chains were sequenced from one sample in a study of cytomegalovirus exposure and HLA in healthy donors (dated by TCRdb to 2016 to 2017). The library was produced with the immunoSEQ multiplex PCR assay. A mixture of 60 forward primers for TCR Vbeta segments and 13 reverse primers for TCR Jbeta segments was used in the multiplex PCR. TCRdb provides this immuneACCESS table in a form limited to in-frame rearrangements. Some clones are lacking; in checked studies, under half of them reflect an unresolved V gene, and why the rest are absent is not known. Present in this sample are over 95,000 clones, more than 65% of which were seen just once. Clones ranked in the top ten supply 11% of the sample. The sample comprised PBMCs. Receptors were obtained from a man aged 40-49 years in good health and CMV-seropositive.

V is TRBV19 and J is TRBJ1-1; no reliable D call. This CDR3 has 15 amino acids. V lost 2 bases and J 5 bases, leaving 15 bases between the germline ends. The germline V gene encodes CDR1 LNHDA and CDR2 SQIVND (reference sequence). CDR3 loop: CASSIWEGRGTEAFF. CDR3 in DNA: TGTGCCAGTAGTATATGGGAGGGCCGTGGGACTGAAGCTTTCTTT.

This clone was counted a few times. The V call is TRBV7-2, the J call TRBJ2-6; D is undetermined. The V gene lost 1 base and the J gene lost 2 bases, with 6 bases spanning the gap. The CDR3 is made up of 15 amino acids. Germline CDR1 is SGHTA and CDR2 is FQGNSA. For the CDR3, the DNA is TGTGCCAGCAGCTTAGACGCAGCTGGGGCCAACGTCCTGACTTTC. Encoded protein: CASSLDAAGANVLTF.

This clone came up once. The rearrangement joins TRBV6-1 to TRBJ2-7; D is possibly TRBD1 (5 bases). Trimming cost V 5 bases and J 3 bases, with 14 bases left between them. Germline V lookup: CDR1 MNHNS, CDR2 SASEGT. The CDR3 loop spans 14 amino acids. CDR3 region: CASSTRQRIYEQYF. CDR3 coding DNA: TGTGCCAGCAGTACCCGACAGAGAATCTACGAGCAGTACTTC.

V is TRBV11-3 and J is TRBJ1-6; TRBD1 agrees at 10 bases. Per germline, CDR1 SGHNT and CDR2 YENEEA. There are 18 residues in the CDR3. J was trimmed by 8 bases and V by 1 base; bases with no gene match: 11. In DNA, the CDR3 is TGTGCCAGCAGCTTAGGGGTCGGGGACAGGGGTTCCTATTCACCCCTCCACTTT. The encoded protein is CASSLGVGDRGSYSPLHF.

In nucleotides, the CDR3 is TGCGCCAGCAGGACAGGGAGTACTGAAGCTTTCTTT. This sequence encodes CASRTGSTEAFF. This chain joins TRBV4-1 and TRBJ1-1; 7 bases match TRBD1. After removal of 6 bases from V and 5 bases from J, the junction contained 3 bases not matched to a gene. Germline V gives CDR1 MGHRA, CDR2 YSYEKL. The CDR3 runs 12 residues.

The genes are TRBV7-9 and TRBJ1-6; D call uncertain. Per the germline V gene, CDR1 is SEHNR and CDR2 is FQNEAQ (reference sequence). V was pared by 3 bases and J by 5 bases, with 11 bases between. CDR3 length: 15 amino acids. The CDR3 loop is CASSFAHSHNSPLHF. CDR3 in DNA: TGTGCCAGCAGCTTCGCCCACAGCCATAATTCACCCCTCCACTTT.